This entry lists 3 T cell receptor beta chains sequenced from one sample in a study of T cell repertoires in cytomegalovirus infection. Each CDR3 protein gets one entry after TCRdb re-called the reads with MiXCR. The table records around 550,000 distinct CDR3 sequences, more than 25% of them present only once. The source material was PBMCs. The receptors originated from a human donor in good health (CMV status not recorded). Some clones in this sample may be carry-over from other donors' samples.

This clonotype has more than one count but fewer than ten. CDR3 amino acids: CASSMIAGSRETQYF. Here the CDR3 DNA reads TGTGCCAGTAGTATGATTGCCGGGAGTCGGGAGACCCAGTACTTC. The rearrangement uses TRBV19 and TRBJ2-5; D may be TRBD2 (6 bases). Between the trimmed V and J ends, which lost 3 bases and 5 bases, there was a span of 16 bases. Germline V gives CDR1 LNHDA, CDR2 SQIVND (reference sequence). This CDR3 has 15 residues.

The V gene is TRBV29-1, the J gene TRBJ1-3; D not certain. Trimming pared 6 bases from V and 2 bases from J, leaving 11 bases between. This CDR3 region has 13 residues. From germline, CDR1 is SQVTM and CDR2 ANQGSEA. CDR3 loop: CSVREPAGNTIYF. The CDR3 DNA is TGCAGCGTACGTGAGCCCGCTGGAAACACCATATATTTT.

This clonotype was detected a few times. The chain employs TRBV5-4 and TRBJ2-1, with 8 nucleotides matching TRBD1. CDR3 length: 14 residues. Germline V gene lookup returns CDR1 SGHNT and CDR2 YYREEE (reference sequence). V lost 7 bases, J lost 6 bases, and 9 bases stayed unmatched. The DNA of the CDR3 is TGTGCCAGCCGACCGGGACAGGACTCCAATGAGCAGTTCTTC. Translation gives CASRPGQDSNEQFF.